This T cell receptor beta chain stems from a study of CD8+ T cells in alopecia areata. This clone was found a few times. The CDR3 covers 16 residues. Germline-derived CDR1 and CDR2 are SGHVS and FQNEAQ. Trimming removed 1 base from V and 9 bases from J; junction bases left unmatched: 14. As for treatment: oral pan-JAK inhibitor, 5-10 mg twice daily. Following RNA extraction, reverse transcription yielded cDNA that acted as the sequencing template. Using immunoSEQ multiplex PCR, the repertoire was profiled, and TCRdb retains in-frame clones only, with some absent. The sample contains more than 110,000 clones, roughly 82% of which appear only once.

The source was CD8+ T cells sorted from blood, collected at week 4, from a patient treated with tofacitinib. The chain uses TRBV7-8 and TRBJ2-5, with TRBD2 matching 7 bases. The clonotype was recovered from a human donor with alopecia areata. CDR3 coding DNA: TGTGCCAGCAGCTTAGTCTCCGGGACTATTGGGTGGTCCCAGTACTTC. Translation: CASSLVSGTIGWSQYF. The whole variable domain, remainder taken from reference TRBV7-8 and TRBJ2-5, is GAGVSQSPRYKVAKRGQDVALRCDPISGHVSLFWYQQALGQGPEFLTYFQNEAQLDKSGLPSDRFFAERPEGSVSTLKIQRTQQEDSAVYLCASSLVSGTIGWSQYFGPGTRLLVL.